A single sample is the source of the 13 T cell receptor beta chains below, sequenced in a study of blood T cell repertoires in COVID-19. Sequenced by immunoSEQ multiplex PCR; TCRdb stores in-frame clones only, minus some. The sample holds approximately 330,000 clones, over 75% seen once. Material for sequencing was peripheral blood. Receptors were obtained from a woman aged 50 to 60 with active or convalescent COVID-19.

The chain links TRBV28 to TRBJ2-5; 12 nucleotides agree with TRBD2. The V segment lost 6 bases and the J segment 7 bases; nucleotides outside the gene matches: 9. CDR3 length: 15 amino acids. The germline V gene encodes CDR1 MDHEN and CDR2 SYDVKM. CDR3 nucleotide sequence: TGTGCCAGCAGCACTAGCGGGAGGAGAAAGGCGACCCAGTACTTC. Translated: CASSTSGRRKATQYF.

V and J are TRBV5-4 and TRBJ2-2; TRBD2 is a possible D gene (6 bases). The V gene lost 2 bases and the J gene lost 5 bases, with 13 bases spanning the gap. This CDR3 is built from 15 residues. Per germline, CDR1 SGHNT and CDR2 YYREEE (reference sequence). In nucleotides, the CDR3 is TGTGCCAGCAGCTTTGAACGGGGGTTGACCGGGGAGCTGTTTTTT. Translated, it gives CASSFERGLTGELFF.

The J gene is TRBJ1-1, the V gene TRBV18; D call uncertain. V lost 4 bases and J lost 6, with 15 bases in between. The germline gives CDR1 KGHSH, CDR2 LQKENI. This CDR3 region has 14 residues. The CDR3 protein is CASSLLEGIPEAFF. CDR3 sequence (DNA): TGTGCCAGCTCACTCCTTGAGGGAATTCCTGAAGCTTTCTTT.

This chain uses TRBV7-3 with TRBJ1-1; 8 nucleotides align to TRBD1. This CDR3 has 14 amino acids. Germline-derived CDR1 and CDR2 are SGHTA and FQGTGA. V lost 2 bases and J lost 1; bases outside the gene matches: 0. The CDR3 nucleotides are TGTGCCAGCAGCTTACAGGGGGCGAACACTGAAGCTTTCTTT. Its protein product is CASSLQGANTEAFF.

This clone showed up just once. CDR3 residues: CASSPGTPWVQYF. As DNA, the CDR3 is TGTGCCAGCAGCCCTGGGACACCCTGGGTGCAGTACTTC. The chain combines TRBV3-1 (or the pseudogene TRBV3-2) with TRBJ2-7; D may be TRBD1 (6 bases). The CDR3 has 13 residues. V lost 4 bases to trimming and J lost 9 bases, with 16 bases between them. The germline CDR1 and CDR2 sequences are LGHDT and YNNKEL (reference sequence).

This clone was detected only once. The chain couples TRBV19 to TRBJ1-5; 7 bases are a match to TRBD1. Germline CDR1 and CDR2: LNHDA and SQIVND (reference sequence). The CDR3 covers 15 residues. Losses at the gene ends were 3 bases for V and 0 bases for J; bases not matched to a gene: 2. The DNA for the CDR3 is TGTGCCAGTAGTATCGGGACAGCTAGCAATCAGCCCCAGCATTTT. Amino acids: CASSIGTASNQPQHF.

CDR3 in DNA: TGCGCCAGCAGATACACTCCGGGACAGGGGACAGATACGCAGTATTTT. Translation gives CASRYTPGQGTDTQYF. J is TRBJ2-3 and V is TRBV5-1, with 10 bases that match TRBD1. V was clipped by 5 bases and J by 3 bases; unmatched bases: 9. Germline CDR1 reads SGHRS; CDR2 reads YFSETQ. The CDR3 consists of 16 residues.

In DNA, the CDR3 is TGCAGCGTTGAGGTCCTGGCTTTCTCCTACAATGAGCAGTTCTTC. This codes for CSVEVLAFSYNEQFF. The V gene is TRBV29-1, the J gene TRBJ2-1; D is unresolved. The CDR3 length is 15 residues. The V gene lost 3 bases and the J gene lost 0 bases, with 12 bases spanning the gap. In germline, CDR1 is SQVTM, CDR2 ANQGSEA.

The chain recombines TRBV27 with TRBJ2-3, with 7 bases fitting TRBD1. J lost 6 bases, V lost 2 bases, and 5 bases had no gene match. The CDR3 contains 14 residues. CDR1 is MNHEY and CDR2 is SMNVEV in the germline V gene (reference sequence). In nucleotides, the CDR3 is TGTGCCAGCAGTTTACCGGGACAGTCGGATACGCAGTATTTT. Translation gives CASSLPGQSDTQYF.

The chain uses TRBV27 and TRBJ2-5; maybe TRBD2 (6 bases). V was trimmed by 2 bases and J by 7 bases, leaving 17 bases between them. Germline V gives CDR1 MNHEY, CDR2 SMNVEV (reference sequence). CDR3 length: 15 amino acids. The CDR3 coding sequence is TGTGCCAGCAGTTTAACCGGGACCGGGGGAGGGACCCAGTACTTC. Its protein is CASSLTGTGGGTQYF.

This rearrangement joins TRBV6-5 to TRBJ2-6, with unresolved D. The CDR3 sequence is 15 residues long. From germline, CDR1 is MNHEY and CDR2 SVGAGI. V was trimmed by 4 bases and J by 4 bases, leaving 11 bases between them. The CDR3 DNA reads as TGTGCCAGCAGTTGGTCCCGAACAGGGGCCAACGTCCTGACTTTC. This encodes CASSWSRTGANVLTF.

V usage is TRBV3-1 (or the pseudogene TRBV3-2) and J usage is TRBJ1-1, with unresolved D. The V end was cut by 2 bases, the J end by 7 bases, with 11 bases between. Germline-derived CDR1 and CDR2 are LGHDT and YNNKEL (reference sequence). The length of the CDR3 is 13 residues. CDR3 DNA sequence: TGTGCCAGCAGCCAACTGAAACTAAATGAAGCTTTCTTT. It specifies CASSQLKLNEAFF.

DNA for the CDR3: TGTGCCAGCAGTTTAAGGGAGGGGGCCAAAAACATTCAGTACTTC. Protein product: CASSLREGAKNIQYF. The chain is built from TRBV6-2 or TRBV6-3 and TRBJ2-4; 7 bases fit TRBD2. V lost 4 bases, J lost 1 base, and 4 bases stayed unmatched. The CDR3 loop spans 15 amino acids. Germline CDR1 reads MNHEY; CDR2 reads SVGEGT.